Each of the 20 T cell receptor beta chains below was sequenced from the same sample in a study of vaccination and CD4 T cells after COVID-19. For these receptors, no antigen is known. Time point noted: late sampling 161 to 241 days after vaccination in three convalescent patients. Treatment meaning: approximately 9-day PBMC culture with coronavirus spike peptide pools or control peptides (ViraFEST assay). An Oncomine TCR Beta short-read assay was used to sequence the DNA from cultured CD4+ T cells. TCRdb reprocessed the PCR reads with MiXCR, giving one entry per CDR3 protein. The repertoire holds tens of thousands of distinct CDR3 sequences, with approximately 28% as singletons. Sample: CD4+ T cells from blood, cultured in vitro, taken about 7 months after SARS-CoV-2 vaccination. These receptors originate from a human donor who had recovered from COVID-19.

The chain recombines TRBV28 with TRBJ2-7; 8 nucleotides line up with TRBD1. The V gene's germline CDR1 is MDHEN and CDR2 SYDVKM. Trimming removed 3 bases from V and 6 bases from J; junction bases left unmatched: 13. This CDR3 contains 16 residues. This CDR3 reads CASSLGGRQGASEQYF. The CDR3 region has the DNA TGTGCCAGCAGTTTGGGTGGAAGGCAGGGGGCATCCGAGCAGTACTTC.

This clonotype turned up a few times. The chain joins TRBV4-3 to TRBJ2-5; D is undetermined. The CDR3 totals 14 residues. Between the trimmed V and J ends, which lost 0 bases and 3 bases, there was a span of 8 bases. The germline gives CDR1 LGHNA, CDR2 YSLEER. The CDR3 region is CASSQDAREETQYF. CDR3 in DNA: TGCGCCAGCAGCCAAGATGCCAGAGAAGAGACCCAGTACTTC.

J is TRBJ2-5 and V is TRBV11-2, with D perhaps assigned TRBD1 or TRBD2 (5 bases each). The ends were cut back, 5 bases at V and 2 bases at J, with 15 bases in the middle. CDR1 is SGHAT, CDR2 FQNNGV, per germline. CDR3 length: 15 amino acids. The CDR3 loop is CASSRNGALQETQYF. In nucleotides, the CDR3 is TGTGCCAGCAGCCGTAACGGGGCATTACAAGAGACCCAGTACTTC.

The genes are TRBV10-3 and TRBJ1-2, with D unclear. Germline lookup yields CDR1 ENHRY and CDR2 SYGVKD. The CDR3 loop spans 18 amino acids. Trimming left V 0 bases short and J 6 bases short, with 23 bases between. This CDR3 reads CAISESFLVPKGRDGYTF. CDR3 in DNA: TGTGCCATCAGTGAGTCTTTCCTCGTCCCTAAGGGAAGGGATGGCTACACCTTC.

V usage is TRBV29-1 and J usage is TRBJ2-3; D unclear. The germline V and J ends were trimmed by 7 bases and 1 base, with 9 bases remaining between them. CDR1 and CDR2 (germline): SQVTM, ANQGSEA. The CDR3 has 12 residues. CDR3 DNA sequence: TGCAGCGGAGCGAGTGGCACAGATACGCAGTATTTT. It yields the protein CSGASGTDTQYF.

This clonotype was recorded a few times. The chain couples TRBV6-1 to TRBJ2-1; weak D call: TRBD1 (5 bases). Germline CDR1 and CDR2: MNHNS and SASEGT. Deletions cut 3 bases from V and 3 bases from J, with 9 bases between. This CDR3 comprises 14 residues. The CDR3 DNA reads as TGTGCCAGCAGTGAGTCGCAGGGCTACAATGAGCAGTTCTTC. This codes for CASSESQGYNEQFF.

This clonotype has only a few counts. The V and J genes are TRBV20-1 and TRBJ2-1; 9 bases are shared with TRBD2. Trimming at V came to 6 bases and at J to 8 bases, leaving 11 bases not matched to a gene. Germline loops: CDR1 DFQATT, CDR2 SNEGSKA (reference sequence). This CDR3 contains 14 residues. The CDR3: CSAPGLASGHEQFF. In DNA, the CDR3 is TGCAGTGCGCCCGGACTAGCGTCGGGGCATGAGCAGTTCTTC.

The chain couples TRBV20-1 to TRBJ2-1; TRBD2 matches at 13 bases. The germline CDR1 and CDR2 sequences are DFQATT and SNEGSKA (reference sequence). J lost 1 base, V lost 3 bases, and 0 bases had no gene match. The CDR3 extends over 15 amino acids. CDR3 amino acids: CSARGLAGSYNEQFF. The CDR3, as DNA: TGCAGTGCTAGGGGACTAGCGGGATCCTACAATGAGCAGTTCTTC.

This clonotype was seen more than once but under ten times. J is TRBJ2-2 and V is TRBV20-1; 8 bases line up with TRBD2. The CDR3 has 16 amino acids. From germline, CDR1 is DFQATT and CDR2 SNEGSKA (reference sequence). Trimming cost V 3 bases and J 6 bases; bases outside gene matches: 12. CDR3 loop: CSARDIRGGRAGELFF. The CDR3, as DNA: TGCAGTGCTAGGGACATTCGGGGGGGACGGGCCGGGGAGCTGTTTTTT.

The rearrangement joins TRBV6-1 to TRBJ2-1, with D perhaps matching TRBD1 (5 bases). Germline V lookup: CDR1 MNHNS, CDR2 SASEGT. The V and J ends lost 6 bases and 5 bases respectively, with 11 bases between them. There are 13 residues in the CDR3. The CDR3 region has the DNA TGTGCCAGCAGCCCTGACAGAGACAATGAGCAGTTCTTC. It translates to CASSPDRDNEQFF.

The V gene is TRBV20-1, the J gene TRBJ2-2; D may be TRBD2 (6 bases). The V gene lost 5 bases and the J gene lost 8 bases, with 12 bases spanning the gap. Germline assignment: CDR1 DFQATT and CDR2 SNEGSKA (reference sequence). This CDR3 region has 12 residues. CDR3 sequence reads: CSAWRAGGELFF. The DNA for the CDR3 is TGCAGTGCTTGGAGGGCCGGAGGGGAGCTGTTTTTT.

V usage is TRBV28 and J usage is TRBJ1-1; D remains unclear. CDR1 is MDHEN, CDR2 SYDVKM, per germline. Trimming left V 5 bases short and J 4 bases short, with 11 bases between. This CDR3 is 13 amino acids long. CDR3 sequence reads: CASSERQGTEAFF. The CDR3 bases are TGTGCCAGCAGTGAACGACAAGGCACTGAAGCTTTCTTT. Drawing the rest from reference TRBV28 and TRBJ1-1, the complete variable domain is DVKVTQSSRYLVKRTGEKVFLECVQDMDHENMFWYRQDPGLGLRLIYFSYDVKMKEKGDIPEGYSVSREKKERFSLILESASTNQTSMYLCASSERQGTEAFFGQGTRLTVV.

The chain recombines TRBV10-3 with TRBJ1-1, with D possibly matching TRBD1 (6 bases). There are 15 residues in the CDR3. Germline lookup yields CDR1 ENHRY and CDR2 SYGVKD. Trimming removed 0 bases from V and 1 base from J, with 9 bases in between. This CDR3 reads CAISESSRGNTEAFF. CDR3 nucleotides: TGTGCCATCAGTGAGTCGAGCAGGGGGAACACTGAAGCTTTCTTT.

This clonotype is labeled medium-sized (0.01 to 0.1%). The V call is TRBV20-1, the J call TRBJ2-5; no clear D. CDR1 is DFQATT, CDR2 SNEGSKA, per germline (reference sequence). With 3 bases removed from V and 2 bases from J, the gap between germline ends came to 10 bases. There are 13 residues in the CDR3. The DNA of the CDR3 is TGCAGTGCTAGTTGGCTGCGACAAGAGACCCAGTACTTC. Translated: CSASWLRQETQYF.

This clonotype was counted a single time. This chain joins TRBV27 and TRBJ2-1, with D unclear. Germline V gene data show CDR1 as MNHEY and CDR2 as SMNVEV (reference sequence). Deletions cut 2 bases from V and 9 bases from J, with 8 bases between. This CDR3 spans 12 amino acids. CDR3 amino acids: CASSLPCGEQFF. The CDR3 bases are TGTGCCAGCAGTTTACCTTGTGGTGAGCAGTTCTTC.

The rearrangement links TRBV21-1 to TRBJ2-1; TRBD2, the D gene given by the table, was not confirmed from the DNA. TRBV21-1 is a listed pseudogene. This CDR3 contains 14 residues. Here the CDR3 DNA reads TGTGCCAGCAACCGACTAGCGGGAGTCAATGAGCAGTTCTTC. It encodes CASNRLAGVNEQFF.

The chain links TRBV19 to TRBJ2-1; 12 bases map to TRBD2. The CDR3 is 15 residues long. V shed 5 bases, J shed 8 bases, and the junction held 7 bases outside the gene matches. The germline gives CDR1 LNHDA, CDR2 SQIVND (reference sequence). The CDR3: CASSGRTSGIDEQFF. Written as DNA, the CDR3 is TGTGCCAGTAGTGGGAGGACTAGCGGGATTGATGAGCAGTTCTTC.

This clonotype came up a few times. The CDR3 protein is CASSMPRTNTGELFF. The DNA for the CDR3 is TGTGCCAGTAGTATGCCCAGAACGAACACCGGGGAGCTGTTTTTT. The chain joins TRBV19 to TRBJ2-2, with no clear D. Trimming removed 3 bases from V and 0 bases from J, with 8 bases in between. The CDR3 is 15 residues long. CDR1 and CDR2 from the germline V gene are LNHDA and SQIVND (reference sequence).

The chain is built from TRBV28 and TRBJ2-2, with TRBD1 identical over 10 bases. Unmatched junction bases numbered 2, after V lost 4 bases and J lost 3 bases. The germline V gene has CDR1 MDHEN and CDR2 SYDVKM. The length of the CDR3 is 15 residues. The CDR3 is CASSSGTGDTGELFF. For the CDR3, the DNA is TGTGCCAGCAGTTCGGGGACAGGGGACACCGGGGAGCTGTTTTTT.

The chain combines TRBV7-2 with TRBJ2-6; D unclear. There are 13 residues in the CDR3. In germline, CDR1 is SGHTA, CDR2 FQGNSA. Trimming pared 1 base from V and 4 bases from J, leaving 2 bases between. In DNA form, the CDR3 reads TGTGCCAGCAGCTTAGTAGGGGCCAACGTCCTGACTTTC. Translation: CASSLVGANVLTF.